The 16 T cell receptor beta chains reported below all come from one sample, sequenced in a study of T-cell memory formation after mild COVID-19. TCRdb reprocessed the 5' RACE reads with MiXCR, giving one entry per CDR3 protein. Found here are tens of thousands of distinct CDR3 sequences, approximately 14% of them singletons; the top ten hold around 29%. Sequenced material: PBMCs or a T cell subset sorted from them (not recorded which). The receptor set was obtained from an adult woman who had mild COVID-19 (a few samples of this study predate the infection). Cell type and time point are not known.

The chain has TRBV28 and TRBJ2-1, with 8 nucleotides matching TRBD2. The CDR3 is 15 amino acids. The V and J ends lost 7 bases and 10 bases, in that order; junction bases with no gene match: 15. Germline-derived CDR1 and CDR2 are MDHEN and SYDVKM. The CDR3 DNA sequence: TGTGCCAGCAATTTTGAGCGGGAGCTGGGGAACGAGCAGTTCTTC. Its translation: CASNFERELGNEQFF.

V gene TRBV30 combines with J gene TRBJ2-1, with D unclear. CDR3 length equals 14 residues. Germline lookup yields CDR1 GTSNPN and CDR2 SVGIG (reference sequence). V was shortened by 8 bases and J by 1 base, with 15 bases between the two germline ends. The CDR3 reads CARKNKVSYNEQFF. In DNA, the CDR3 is TGTGCCCGAAAGAACAAGGTATCCTACAATGAGCAGTTCTTC. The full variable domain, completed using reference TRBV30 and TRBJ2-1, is SQTIHQWPATLVQPVGSPLSLECTVEGTSNPNLYWYRQAAGRGLQLLFYSVGIGQISSEVPQNLSASRPQDRQFILSSKKLLLSDSGFYLCARKNKVSYNEQFFGPGTRLTVL.

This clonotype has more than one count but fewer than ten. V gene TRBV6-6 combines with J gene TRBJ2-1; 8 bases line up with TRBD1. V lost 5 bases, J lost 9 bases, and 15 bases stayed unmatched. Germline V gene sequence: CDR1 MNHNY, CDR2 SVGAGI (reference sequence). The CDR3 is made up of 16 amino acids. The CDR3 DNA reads TGTGCCAGCAGTGCGGACAGGGTCTATCCGAGGGGTGAGCAGTTCTTC. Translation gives CASSADRVYPRGEQFF.

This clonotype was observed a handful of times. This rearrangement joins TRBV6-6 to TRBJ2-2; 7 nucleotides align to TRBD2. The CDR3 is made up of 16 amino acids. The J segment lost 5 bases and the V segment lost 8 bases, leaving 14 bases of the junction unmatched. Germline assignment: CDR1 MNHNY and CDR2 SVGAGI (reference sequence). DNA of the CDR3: TGTGCCAGCCTAGGAGTAAGCGGGACCCATACCGGGGAGCTGTTTTTT. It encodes CASLGVSGTHTGELFF.

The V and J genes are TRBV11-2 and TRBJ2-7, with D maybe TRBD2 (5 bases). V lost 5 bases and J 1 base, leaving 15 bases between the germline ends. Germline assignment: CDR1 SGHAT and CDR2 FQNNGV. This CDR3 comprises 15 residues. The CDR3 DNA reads TGTGCCAGCAGCCTTGCGGGCTACCTTTCCTACGAGCAGTACTTC. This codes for CASSLAGYLSYEQYF.

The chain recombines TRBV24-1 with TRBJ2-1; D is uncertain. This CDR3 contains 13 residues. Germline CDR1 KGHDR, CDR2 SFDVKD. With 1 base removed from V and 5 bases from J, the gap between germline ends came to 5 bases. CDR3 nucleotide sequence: TGTGCCACCAGTGATTTATCTCACAATGAGCAGTTCTTC. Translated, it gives CATSDLSHNEQFF.

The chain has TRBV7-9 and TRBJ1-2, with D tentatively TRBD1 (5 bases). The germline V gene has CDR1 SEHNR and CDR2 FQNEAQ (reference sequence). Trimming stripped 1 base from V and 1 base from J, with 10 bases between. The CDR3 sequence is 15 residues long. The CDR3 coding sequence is TGTGCCAGCAGCTTAGGGGGGACTCTTAACTATGGCTACACCTTC. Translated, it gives CASSLGGTLNYGYTF. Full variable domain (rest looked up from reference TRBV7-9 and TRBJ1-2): DTGVSQNPRHKITKRGQNVTFRCDPISEHNRLYWYRQTLGQGPEFLTYFQNEAQLEKSRLLSDRFSAERPKGSFSTLEIQRTEQGDSAMYLCASSLGGTLNYGYTFGSGTRLTVV.

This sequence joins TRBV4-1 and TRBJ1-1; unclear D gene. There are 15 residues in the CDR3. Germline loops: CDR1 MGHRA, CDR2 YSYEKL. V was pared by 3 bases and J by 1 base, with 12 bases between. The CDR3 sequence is CASSQTDRTNTEAFF. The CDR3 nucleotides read TGCGCCAGCAGCCAGACGGACCGGACGAACACTGAAGCTTTCTTT.

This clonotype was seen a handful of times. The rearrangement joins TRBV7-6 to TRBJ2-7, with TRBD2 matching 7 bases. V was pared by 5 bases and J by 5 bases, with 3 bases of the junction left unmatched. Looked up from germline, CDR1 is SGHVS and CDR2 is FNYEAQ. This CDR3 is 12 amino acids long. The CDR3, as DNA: TGTGCCAGCAGCCCCCGGGGGGACGAGCAGTACTTC. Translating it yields CASSPRGDEQYF.

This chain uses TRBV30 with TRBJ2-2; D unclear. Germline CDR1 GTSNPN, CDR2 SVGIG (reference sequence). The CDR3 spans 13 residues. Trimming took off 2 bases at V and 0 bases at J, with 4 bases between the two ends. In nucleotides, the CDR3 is TGTGCCTGGAGTACGACGAACACCGGGGAGCTGTTTTTT. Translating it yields CAWSTTNTGELFF.

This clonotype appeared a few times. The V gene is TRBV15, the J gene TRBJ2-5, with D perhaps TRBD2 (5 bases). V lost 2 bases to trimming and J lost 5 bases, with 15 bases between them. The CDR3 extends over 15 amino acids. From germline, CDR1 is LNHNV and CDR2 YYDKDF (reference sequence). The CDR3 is CATSRPGFRAETQYF. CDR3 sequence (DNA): TGTGCCACCAGCAGACCGGGATTTAGGGCGGAGACCCAGTACTTC. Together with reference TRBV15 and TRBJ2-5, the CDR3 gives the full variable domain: DAMVIQNPRYQVTQFGKPVTLSCSQTLNHNVMYWYQQKSSQAPKLLFHYYDKDFNNEADTPDNFQSRRPNTSFCFLDIRSPGLGDTAMYLCATSRPGFRAETQYFGPGTRLLVL.

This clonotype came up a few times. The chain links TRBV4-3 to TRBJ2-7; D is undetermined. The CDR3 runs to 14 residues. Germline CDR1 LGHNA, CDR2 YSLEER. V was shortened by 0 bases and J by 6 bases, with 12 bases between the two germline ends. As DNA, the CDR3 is TGCGCCAGCAGCCAAGATCGTTCGACACCCGAGCAGTACTTC. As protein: CASSQDRSTPEQYF.

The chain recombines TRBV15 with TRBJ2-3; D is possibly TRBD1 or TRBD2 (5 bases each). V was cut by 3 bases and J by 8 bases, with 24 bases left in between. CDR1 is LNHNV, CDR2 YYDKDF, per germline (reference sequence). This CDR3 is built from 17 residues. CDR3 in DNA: TGTGCCACCAGCAGCGACGACCCGGGACGGCGGTATAGTACGCAGTATTTT. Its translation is CATSSDDPGRRYSTQYF.

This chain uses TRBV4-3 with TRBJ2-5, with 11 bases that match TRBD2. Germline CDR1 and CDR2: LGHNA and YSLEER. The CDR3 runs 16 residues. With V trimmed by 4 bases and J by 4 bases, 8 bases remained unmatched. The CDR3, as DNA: TGCGCCAGCAGCCGCACTAGCGGGAGTTTCGGAGAGACCCAGTACTTC. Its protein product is CASSRTSGSFGETQYF.

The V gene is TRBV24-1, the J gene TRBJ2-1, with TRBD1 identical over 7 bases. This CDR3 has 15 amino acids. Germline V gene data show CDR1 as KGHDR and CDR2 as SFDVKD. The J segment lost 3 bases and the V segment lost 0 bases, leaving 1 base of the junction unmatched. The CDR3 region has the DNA TGTGCCACCAGTGATTTGGGACAGGACTACAATGAGCAGTTCTTC. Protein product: CATSDLGQDYNEQFF.

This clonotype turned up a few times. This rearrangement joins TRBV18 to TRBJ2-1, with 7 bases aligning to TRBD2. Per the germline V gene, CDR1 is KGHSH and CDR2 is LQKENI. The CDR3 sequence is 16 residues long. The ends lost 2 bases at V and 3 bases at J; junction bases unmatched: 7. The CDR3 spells CASSPYARGFYNEQFF. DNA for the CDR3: TGTGCCAGCTCACCATATGCGCGGGGGTTCTACAATGAGCAGTTCTTC.